This T cell receptor beta chain was observed in a study of blood T cell repertoires in COVID-19 (TCRdb year 2020). A note on the overall study: Samples covering the acute and convalescent phases of COVID-19 were provided by collaborators in the United States, Italy and Spain. A de-identified subject ID, COVID-19 status, age in years and sex were almost always included in the sample metadata. Where available, HLA class I and class II types were obtained from metadata supplied by the sample provider rather than from assay-based typing. The material from the prospective study consisted of cDNA or gDNA derived from T cells, B-cell-depleted T cells, or PBMCs. Subjects who had been exposed to COVID-19, were actively infected with it, or had recovered from it provided the deeply sampled blood TCRbeta repertoires that made up the dataset. The repertoires were released in a freely available public database meant as a resource for research on the immune response to SARS-CoV-2. Samples came from the ongoing ImmuneRACE study (first 160 participants) plus 1,254 subjects from 6 global collaborators. Broad study findings and their caveats: How much clinical and demographic metadata was included differed by source and by participant, and the metadata was provided uncurated.

TCRbeta CDR3 regions were amplified from genomic DNA using the immunoSEQ Assay, a bias-controlled multiplex PCR. Per the source publication's procedure: Within the assay, amplification of reference gene primers was used to estimate how many nucleated cells each sample contained. To quantify the absolute abundance of each unique TCRbeta CDR3 rearrangement, sequence reads were collapsed and filtered. For each sample, productive Simpson clonality was calculated as the square root of Simpson's diversity index over productive rearrangements. TCRdb obtained this table from immuneACCESS and retained in-frame rearrangements with V and J assigned. These tables miss some clones; where compared with another copy, unresolved V genes account for less than half of the shortfall, and the remainder is unexplained. The DNA was the basis for D and trimming; V, J and clone size are from that table. Across this sample there are 75,000 to 90,000 clones, with 80% seen only once. The ten largest account for about 11% of the sample.

The collaborating institutions used their own protocols to collect whole blood in K2EDTA tubes. Collaborator samples were shipped for TCRbeta analysis as frozen whole blood, isolated PBMCs, or DNA extracted from either sample type. As for this clone: What antigen it recognizes has not been identified. No base quality values were provided; no much bigger clone lies one nucleotide off.

From the cysteine through the phenylalanine, the CDR3 covers 14 amino acids. CDR3 DNA is the only sequence kept; it has 42 bases, read in frame from the first base. The germline V gene yields MDHEN for CDR1 and SYDVKM for CDR2. Unmatched junction bases come to 6, with V trimmed by 9 bases and J by 1 base. The rearranged segments are TRBV28 and TRBJ2-3, with 8 bases in between that match TRBD1. The sequencing sample was made of peripheral blood. This TCR derives from a woman between 35 and 50 years old with active or convalescent COVID-19. CDR3 loop: CARGDRPRTDTQYF. The sequence in DNA is TGTGCCAGGGGGGACAGGCCCCGCACAGATACGCAGTATTTT. Reference TRBV28 and TRBJ2-3 proteins supply the regions before and after the CDR3; the full variable domain is: DVKVTQSSRYLVKRTGEKVFLECVQDMDHENMFWYRQDPGLGLRLIYFSYDVKMKEKGDIPEGYSVSREKKERFSLILESASTNQTSMYLCARGDRPRTDTQYFGPGTRLTVL.